One sample yielded the 22 T cell receptor beta chains listed below, sequenced in a study of blood T cells in healthy people across ages. A second PCR of about 7 to 11 cycles used a sample-barcoded 5' primer and a J-beta primer mix. TCRdb independently ran MiXCR on the 5' RACE reads; one entry per CDR3 protein. The sample comprises about 1.4 million distinct CDR3 sequences, 59% of which are singletons, and 6.5% to 8.5% rests with the top ten. The sequencing input was blood. Every receptor here comes from a man in his late teens or twenties in good health.

This clonotype was counted a few times. The genes are TRBV27 and TRBJ2-4; no definite D call. Germline values: CDR1 MNHEY, CDR2 SMNVEV (reference sequence). The CDR3 sequence is 13 residues long. Trimming removed 8 bases at V and 8 bases at J, with 16 bases between. DNA of the CDR3: TGTGCCAGCGGAAAAGGCCCCGTAGACATTCAGTACTTC. Translated: CASGKGPVDIQYF.

This clonotype has just a few counts. V and J are TRBV4-1 and TRBJ2-1, with D tentatively TRBD2 (5 bases). Germline CDR1 reads MGHRA; CDR2 reads YSYEKL. The CDR3 sequence is 13 residues long. The V end lost 4 bases, the J end lost 7 bases, and 11 bases lay between the germline ends. This CDR3 is CASSRLLGNEQFF. CDR3 coding DNA: TGCGCCAGCAGCCGATTACTAGGTAATGAGCAGTTCTTC.

The J gene is TRBJ2-1, the V gene TRBV20-1, with 9 bases that match TRBD2. This CDR3 is 15 amino acids long. V trimming: 6 bases; J trimming: 7 bases; junction bases outside the gene matches: 13. Germline V gene data show CDR1 as DFQATT and CDR2 as SNEGSKA (reference sequence). The CDR3 loop reads CSARTGTSLVNEQFF. In DNA form, the CDR3 reads TGCAGTGCCAGGACCGGGACTAGCTTGGTTAATGAGCAGTTCTTC.

This clonotype was counted only a few times. One end of the junction varies from germline; a read error may be responsible. The chain uses TRBV20-1 and TRBJ2-5; the match to TRBD2 covers 8 bases. CDR1 is DFQATT and CDR2 is SNEGSKA in the germline V gene (reference sequence). The CDR3 contains 15 residues. The DNA of the CDR3 is TGCAGTGCTCGAGATGGTGGGACTAGCCAAGAGACCCAGTACTTC. Translated, it gives CSARDGGTSQETQYF.

The V call is TRBV12-3 or TRBV12-4, the J call TRBJ2-2; D gene ambiguous. The CDR3 is made up of 19 amino acids. Trimming removed 5 bases at V and 1 base at J, with 23 bases between. This CDR3 is CASSPSAAKNSLNTGELFF. CDR3 DNA: TGTGCCAGCAGTCCCTCGGCAGCCAAGAACTCTTTGAACACCGGGGAGCTGTTTTTT.

Of note for this clonotype: At one end, the junction sequence differs from germline, possibly due to a read error. The rearrangement joins TRBV7-2 to TRBJ1-5; unclear D gene. There are 13 residues in the CDR3. Germline assignment: CDR1 SGHTA and CDR2 FQGNSA. CDR3: CASSLDRNQPQHF. In nucleotides, the CDR3 is TGTGCCAGCAGTTTAGACCGCAATCAGCCCCAGCATTTT. The variable domain in full, completed from reference TRBV7-2 and TRBJ1-5, reads GAGVSQSPSNKVTEKGKDVELRCDPISGHTALYWYRQSLGQGLEFLIYFQGNSAPDKSGLPSDRFSAERTGGSVSTLTIQRTQQEDSAVYLCASSLDRNQPQHFGDGTRLSIL.

This chain joins TRBV6-2 or TRBV6-3 and TRBJ2-7; 7 bases map to TRBD1. Trimming removed 4 bases from V and 3 bases from J; junction bases left unmatched: 12. Germline V gene lookup returns CDR1 MNHEY and CDR2 SVGEGT. This CDR3 has 16 residues. The CDR3 loop reads CASSSPTGTANYEQYF. The CDR3 DNA is TGTGCCAGCAGTTCTCCAACCGGGACAGCTAACTACGAGCAGTACTTC.

On this clonotype: One end of the junction varies from germline; a read error may be responsible. The chain is built from TRBV25-1 and TRBJ2-7; unclear D gene. CDR3 size: 15 residues. CDR1 is MGHDK and CDR2 is SYGVNS in the germline V gene. The CDR3 here is CACSEALESSYEQYF. CDR3 in DNA: TGTGCCTGCAGTGAAGCCCTAGAGAGCTCCTACGAGCAGTACTTC.

The CDR3 protein is CASTTAGTRSYNEQFF. CDR3 sequence (DNA): TGTGCCAGCACAACCGCCGGGACTCGTTCCTACAATGAGCAGTTCTTC. The chain links TRBV9 to TRBJ2-1, with D perhaps TRBD2 (6 bases). Trimming pared 6 bases from V and 1 base from J, leaving 17 bases between. This CDR3 is 16 amino acids long. The germline V gene encodes CDR1 SGDLS and CDR2 YYNGEE. Full variable domain (rest looked up from reference TRBV9 and TRBJ2-1): DSGVTQTPKHLITATGQRVTLRCSPRSGDLSVYWYQQSLDQGLQFLIQYYNGEERAKGNILERFSAQQFPDLHSELNLSSLELGDSALYFCASTTAGTRSYNEQFFGPGTRLTVL.

The V gene is TRBV6-5, the J gene TRBJ2-7, with D unclear. The J call is in doubt because the DNA end fits TRBJ2-5 better. Germline V CDR1 and CDR2: MNHEY, SVGAGI. This CDR3 region has 15 residues. The CDR3 spells CASRIDFTNGETQYF. DNA of the CDR3: TGTGCCAGCAGGATCGACTTTACCAATGGTGAGACCCAGTACTTC.

This rearrangement joins TRBV12-3 or TRBV12-4 to TRBJ1-4, with D hard to call. The CDR3 is 14 amino acids. V was cut by 1 base and J by 4 bases, with 7 bases left in between. DNA of the CDR3: TGTGCCAGCAGTTTAGGGGGAGATAATGAAAAACTGTTTTTT. As protein: CASSLGGDNEKLFF.

This clonotype occurred a few times. The rearrangement uses TRBV6-2 or TRBV6-3 and TRBJ2-1; D gene ambiguous. Germline loops: CDR1 MNHEY, CDR2 SVGEGT. V gave up 3 bases and J gave up 10 bases, with 10 bases separating them. This CDR3 has 12 residues. For the CDR3, the DNA is TGTGCCAGCAGTTATGCAGTTTCCGAGCAGTTCTTC. Translating it yields CASSYAVSEQFF.

This clonotype was found a few times. This chain uses TRBV9 with TRBJ2-1, with 8 bases identical to TRBD2. CDR3 size: 14 residues. Germline values: CDR1 SGDLS, CDR2 YYNGEE. V dropped 0 bases and J dropped 10; count of bases not matched to a gene: 6. The CDR3 loop reads CASSVVAGGLEQFF. As DNA, the CDR3 is TGTGCCAGCAGCGTAGTGGCGGGAGGTCTAGAGCAGTTCTTC.

V gene TRBV6-1 combines with J gene TRBJ2-1; perhaps TRBD2 as D (6 bases). The ends were cut back, 3 bases at V and 3 bases at J, with 21 bases in the middle. Germline V gene lookup returns CDR1 MNHNS and CDR2 SASEGT. The length of the CDR3 is 18 residues. The CDR3 sequence is CASSERAVVLANYNEQFF. CDR3 nucleotides: TGTGCCAGCAGTGAGAGGGCTGTAGTCCTAGCGAACTACAATGAGCAGTTCTTC.

This clonotype came up a few times. The rearrangement links TRBV10-3 to TRBJ2-5; 10 nucleotides line up with TRBD2. The germline V gene has CDR1 ENHRY and CDR2 SYGVKD. The CDR3 spans 14 residues. Trimming removed 6 bases from V and 2 bases from J; junction bases left unmatched: 3. The DNA for the CDR3 is TGTGCCATCAGGAAAGCGGGAGGGCAAGAGACCCAGTACTTC. Residues: CAIRKAGGQETQYF.

V gene TRBV4-3 combines with J gene TRBJ2-7, with TRBD2 matching 9 bases. Germline CDR1 is LGHNA and CDR2 is YSLEER. The CDR3 is 14 residues long. Losses at the gene ends were 4 bases for V and 5 bases for J; bases not matched to a gene: 6. CDR3 amino acids: CASSRGLAGHEQYF. DNA for the CDR3: TGCGCCAGCAGCCGGGGACTAGCCGGCCACGAGCAGTACTTC.

The rearrangement links TRBV9 to TRBJ2-5, with D possibly TRBD1 on 6 matching bases. This CDR3 has 11 residues. The V and J ends lost 2 bases and 12 bases respectively, with 11 bases between them. Germline values: CDR1 SGDLS, CDR2 YYNGEE. This CDR3 reads CASSVRGRKYF. In nucleotides, the CDR3 is TGTGCCAGCAGCGTCAGGGGTAGGAAGTACTTC.

This clonotype was observed a single time. This sequence joins TRBV4-1 and TRBJ2-5; a weak D match, TRBD2 (7 bases). The CDR3 is made up of 14 amino acids. V was shortened by 0 bases and J by 7 bases, with 12 bases between the two germline ends. Germline V gives CDR1 MGHRA, CDR2 YSYEKL. DNA of the CDR3: TGCGCCAGCAGCCAAGAGAACAGGGAGGGGACCCAGTACTTC. This translates into CASSQENREGTQYF.

This rearrangement joins TRBV5-1 to TRBJ1-2, with D unresolved. Germline CDR1 and CDR2: SGHRS and YFSETQ. The CDR3 runs 17 residues. Between the trimmed V and J ends, which lost 0 bases and 1 base, there was a span of 16 bases. The CDR3 here is CASSLVYRLGNNYGYTF. The CDR3 DNA reads TGCGCCAGCAGCTTGGTTTATCGTTTGGGGAATAACTATGGCTACACCTTC.

The V and J genes are TRBV12-3 or TRBV12-4 and TRBJ1-2; D ambiguous. With 0 bases removed from V and 6 bases from J, the gap between germline ends came to 14 bases. The CDR3 is 15 amino acids. CDR3 coding DNA: TGTGCCAGCAGTTTAGCGTGGGATGGTTCCGATGGCTACACCTTC. This gives the protein CASSLAWDGSDGYTF.

The CDR3 DNA sequence: TGTGCCAGCAGCGGGGAGGACTCAGCCTACAATGAGCAGTTCTTC. It encodes CASSGEDSAYNEQFF. V usage is TRBV5-5 and J usage is TRBJ2-1; possible D gene TRBD2, 6 bases. CDR1 and CDR2 from the germline V gene are SGHKS and YYEKEE (reference sequence). Deletions cut 4 bases from V and 2 bases from J, with 13 bases between. The CDR3 totals 15 residues.

This chain links TRBV24-1 with TRBJ2-3; D is possibly TRBD2 (7 bases). Per germline, CDR1 KGHDR and CDR2 SFDVKD. The germline V and J ends were trimmed by 4 bases and 1 base, with 14 bases remaining between them. The CDR3 totals 16 residues. The CDR3 spells CATSETGGQRTDTQYF. DNA of the CDR3: TGTGCCACCAGTGAGACGGGGGGCCAACGCACAGATACGCAGTATTTT.